The clone carrying this TCR beta chain appeared a few times. Antigen specificity is unknown. This entry comes from a study of Ad26.COV2.S vaccination and SARS-CoV-2 variants. For the study at large: Participant was drawn from the COV1001 Ad26.COV2.S trial arm.

Study-wide points: Spike-specific TCR breadth was greater in vaccine than placebo recipients. Breadth measured for non-spike TCRs was similar across vaccine and placebo recipients. The authors reported substantial breadth in spike-specific CD8+ and CD4+ T cell responses after vaccination.

Indicated treatment: roughly 19 received Ad26.COV2.S at low or high dose, single or two shots; several received placebo; per-sample allocation not given. Samples came from day 63 after the first vaccine or placebo injection. The germline gives CDR1 SGHRS, CDR2 YFSETQ. The CDR3 sequence is 15 residues long. The V and J ends lost 1 base and 5 bases, in that order; junction bases with no gene match: 6. Generated by immunoSEQ multiplex PCR, the TCRdb table keeps only in-frame clones and is missing some. This table holds about 350,000 clones, 85% found once. The V call is TRBV5-1, the J call TRBJ2-1, with TRBD2 matching 7 bases. The clonotype originates from a person between 18 and 65 years old who received the Ad26.COV2.S COVID-19 vaccine or a placebo. Sequencing was performed on peripheral blood, taken in a trial of Ad26.COV2.S vaccine versus placebo. CDR3 protein: CASSLSAGTHNEQFF. The CDR3, as DNA: TGCGCCAGCAGCTTGTCAGCGGGGACCCACAATGAGCAGTTCTTC.